This T cell receptor (beta chain) originates from a study of T cells in Graves' hyperthyroidism and ophthalmopathy. TCR beta CDR3 regions were amplified from RNA transcripts. The study used the HTBI primer set for a first-round RT-PCR of the TCR CDR3. TCRdb re-analysed the multiplex PCR reads in MiXCR, keeping a single row per CDR3 protein. The sample holds about 290,000 distinct CDR3 sequences, roughly an eighth seen once. Patients aged 18 to 65 had newly diagnosed hyperthyroidism lasting under 2 months. Study-level results: The majority of expanded thyroid clonotypes above 0.001 also appeared in blood.

The V end lost 4 bases, the J end lost 2 bases, and 15 bases lay between the germline ends. Germline CDR1 LGHDT, CDR2 YNNKEL (reference sequence). This CDR3 region has 16 residues. This clonotype was observed at least ten times. Its antigen is as yet unknown. Sequenced input: blood. The sequence was obtained from a middle-aged woman with Graves' hyperthyroidism. This chain joins TRBV3-1 and TRBJ1-3; a weak D match, TRBD1 (5 bases). CDR3 bases: TGTGCCAGCAGCCGGGGCATAGGAAGGACTGGAAACACCATATATTTT. Translation gives CASSRGIGRTGNTIYF.